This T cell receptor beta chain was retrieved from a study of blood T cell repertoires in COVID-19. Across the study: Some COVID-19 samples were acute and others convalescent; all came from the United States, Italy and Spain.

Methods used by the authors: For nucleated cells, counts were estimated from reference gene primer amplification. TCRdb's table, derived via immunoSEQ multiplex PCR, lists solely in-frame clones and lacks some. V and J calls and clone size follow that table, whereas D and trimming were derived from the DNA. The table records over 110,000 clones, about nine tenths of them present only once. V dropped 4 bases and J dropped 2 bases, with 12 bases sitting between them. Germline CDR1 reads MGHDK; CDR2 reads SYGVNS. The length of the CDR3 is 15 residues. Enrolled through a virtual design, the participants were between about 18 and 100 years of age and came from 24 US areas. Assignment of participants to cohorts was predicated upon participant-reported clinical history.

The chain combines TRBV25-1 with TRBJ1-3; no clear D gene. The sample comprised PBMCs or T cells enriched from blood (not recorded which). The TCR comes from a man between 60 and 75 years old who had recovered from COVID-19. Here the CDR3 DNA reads TGTGCCAGCAGTGGCGGGATGACTGCTGGAAACACCATATATTTT. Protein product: CASSGGMTAGNTIYF.